This T cell receptor (beta chain) is drawn from a study of tumor-infiltrating lymphocytes in oesophageal squamous cell carcinoma. In regard to this clonotype: An end of the junction does not agree with germline; a read error may underlie this.

TCRdb re-analysed the PCR reads in MiXCR, keeping a single row per CDR3 protein. Of under 15,000 distinct CDR3 sequences listed, 56% are singletons. Source material: esophageal tumor tissue. This clonotype was obtained from a female donor with esophageal squamous cell carcinoma.

The CDR3 is CASSLVSQNSPLHF. The DNA of the CDR3 is TGTGCCAGCAGCTTAGTTTCCCAAAATTCACCCCTCCACTTC. J is TRBJ2-4 and V is TRBV7-2; D unresolved. Germline CDR1 SGHTA, CDR2 FQGNSA. The CDR3 covers 14 residues. The full variable domain, in which reference TRBV7-2 and TRBJ2-4 provide the parts outside the CDR3, is GAGVSQSPSNKVTEKGKDVELRCDPISGHTALYWYRQSLGQGLEFLIYFQGNSAPDKSGLPSDRFSAERTGGSVSTLTIQRTQQEDSAVYLCASSLVSQNSPLHFGAGTRLSVL.